This paragraph reports one T cell receptor beta chain. Its antigen is not known. This sample is part of a study of CD8 T cells in Susac syndrome. Study observations and caveats: It was acknowledged by the study that relatively few individuals were included in its TCR sequencing and HLA analysis.

RNA, at about 0.45 to 1 ug, was reverse transcribed with random hexamers. With immunoSEQ multiplex PCR, TCR beta CDR3 was amplified across 54 Vbeta and 13 Jbeta. In TCRdb, the immunoSEQ multiplex PCR reads were re-called with MiXCR into one record per CDR3 protein. The sample shows just over 300,000 distinct CDR3 sequences, about 91% of them seen only once. Trimming took off 0 bases at V and 12 bases at J, with 11 bases between the two ends. The CDR3 extends over 12 amino acids. The germline CDR1 and CDR2 sequences are KGHDR and SFDVKD. Sequencing of TCR beta drew on CD8+ and CD4+ T cells from blood. TEMRA cells were FACS-enriched, unlike CD8+ and CD4+ T cells, which were negatively isolated.

The receptor comes from a human donor with multiple sclerosis. The chain carries TRBV24-1 and TRBJ2-7; tentative D call: TRBD2 (6 bases). The sequencing input was CD4+ T cells from PBMCs. The DNA for the CDR3 is TGTGCCACCAGTGATTTGCTTGGAGGGCTGTACTTC. Its protein is CATSDLLGGLYF.